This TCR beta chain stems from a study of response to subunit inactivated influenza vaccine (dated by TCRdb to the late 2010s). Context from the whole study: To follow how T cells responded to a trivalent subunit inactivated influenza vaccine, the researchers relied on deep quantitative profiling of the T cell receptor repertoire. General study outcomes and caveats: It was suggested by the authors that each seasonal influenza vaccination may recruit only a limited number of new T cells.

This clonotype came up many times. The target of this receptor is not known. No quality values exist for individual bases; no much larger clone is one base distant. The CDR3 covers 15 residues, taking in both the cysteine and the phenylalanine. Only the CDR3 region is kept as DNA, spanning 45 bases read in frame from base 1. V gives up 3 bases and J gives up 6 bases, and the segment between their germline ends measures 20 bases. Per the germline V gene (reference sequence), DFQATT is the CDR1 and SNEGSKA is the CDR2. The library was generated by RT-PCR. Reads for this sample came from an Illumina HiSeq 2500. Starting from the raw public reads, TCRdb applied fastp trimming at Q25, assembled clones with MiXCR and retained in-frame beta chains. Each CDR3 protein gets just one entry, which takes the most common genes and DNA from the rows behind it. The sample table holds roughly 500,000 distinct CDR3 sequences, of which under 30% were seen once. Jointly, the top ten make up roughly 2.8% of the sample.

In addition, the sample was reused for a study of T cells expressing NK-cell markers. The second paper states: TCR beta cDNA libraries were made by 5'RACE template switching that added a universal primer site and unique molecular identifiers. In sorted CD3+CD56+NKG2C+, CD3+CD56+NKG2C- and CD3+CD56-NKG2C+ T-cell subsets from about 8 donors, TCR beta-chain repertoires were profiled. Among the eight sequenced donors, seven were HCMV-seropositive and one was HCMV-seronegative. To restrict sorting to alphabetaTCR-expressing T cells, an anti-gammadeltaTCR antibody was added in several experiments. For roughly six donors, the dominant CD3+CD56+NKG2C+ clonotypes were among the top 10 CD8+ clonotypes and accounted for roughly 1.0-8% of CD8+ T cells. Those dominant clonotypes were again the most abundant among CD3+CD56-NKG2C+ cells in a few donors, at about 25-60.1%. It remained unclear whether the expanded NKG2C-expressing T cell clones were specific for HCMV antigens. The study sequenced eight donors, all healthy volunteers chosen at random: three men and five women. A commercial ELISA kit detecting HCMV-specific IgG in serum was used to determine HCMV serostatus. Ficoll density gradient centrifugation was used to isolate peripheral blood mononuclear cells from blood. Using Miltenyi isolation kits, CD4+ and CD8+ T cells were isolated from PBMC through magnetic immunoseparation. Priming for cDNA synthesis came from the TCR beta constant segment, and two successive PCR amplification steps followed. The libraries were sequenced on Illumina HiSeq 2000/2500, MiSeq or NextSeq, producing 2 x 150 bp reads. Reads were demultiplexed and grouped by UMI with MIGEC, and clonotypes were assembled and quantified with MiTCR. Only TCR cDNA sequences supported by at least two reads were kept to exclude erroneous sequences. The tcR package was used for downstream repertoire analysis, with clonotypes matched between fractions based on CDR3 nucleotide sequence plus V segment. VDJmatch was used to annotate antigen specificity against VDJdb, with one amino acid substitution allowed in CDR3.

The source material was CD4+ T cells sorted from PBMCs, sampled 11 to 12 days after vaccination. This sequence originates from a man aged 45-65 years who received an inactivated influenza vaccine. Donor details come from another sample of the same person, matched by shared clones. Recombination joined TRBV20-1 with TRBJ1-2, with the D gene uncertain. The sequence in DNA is TGCAGTGCTAGTAGCGCGGCCAGTCCCTTCGATGGCTACACCTTC. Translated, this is CSASSAASPFDGYTF.